This entry features one T cell receptor (beta chain) sequence. It lacks a known antigen. No base quality information exists; no much larger clone differs at one position. This entry is derived from a study of blood T cell repertoires in COVID-19 (dated by TCRdb to 2020 to 2021). Study-wide context: Samples covering the acute and convalescent phases of COVID-19 were provided by collaborators in the United States, Italy and Spain. The prospective study material was composed of cDNA or gDNA derived from T cells, B-cell-depleted T cells, or PBMCs. Subjects who had been exposed to COVID-19, were actively infected with it, or had recovered from it provided the deeply sampled blood TCRbeta repertoires that made up the dataset. The repertoires were made available in a free public database intended to serve as a resource for research on the immune response to SARS-CoV-2. Samples came from the ongoing ImmuneRACE study (first 160 participants) plus 1,254 subjects from 6 global collaborators. Sample metadata almost always included a de-identified subject ID, COVID-19 status, age in years and sex. Where available, HLA class I and class II types were obtained from metadata supplied by the sample provider rather than from assay-based typing.

CDR1 and CDR2, per the germline V gene (reference sequence), are LNHDA and SQIVND. V is shortened by 4 bases, J by 4 bases, and the region joining them spans 11 bases. The CDR3 spans 14 residues, from the cysteine through the phenylalanine. Only CDR3 DNA is held: 42 bases, read in frame from base 1. The collaborating institutions used their own protocols to collect whole blood in K2EDTA tubes. For TCRbeta analysis, collaborator samples were shipped as frozen whole blood, as isolated PBMCs, or as DNA extracted from either sample type. TCRbeta CDR3 regions were amplified from genomic DNA using the immunoSEQ Assay, a bias-controlled multiplex PCR. In the source study's methods: Nucleated cell counts per sample were estimated from amplification of reference gene primers within the assay. To quantify the absolute abundance of each unique TCRbeta CDR3 rearrangement, sequence reads were collapsed and filtered. Productive Simpson clonality was computed per sample as the square root of Simpson's diversity index over productive rearrangements. Drawn from immuneACCESS, this table holds only the in-frame rearrangements with V and J called that TCRdb kept. Clones are partly lost; checked studies trace under half to an unresolved V gene and leave the rest unexplained. That table is the source of V, J and clone size, and D and trimming were worked out from the DNA. Within this sample are about 73,000 clones, with around 80% of them counted one time only. The ten largest clones represent 5.3% of the sample.

Findings and caveats that apply to the study as a whole: Clinical and demographic metadata were provided uncurated, with the amount varying by source and participant.

The source material was peripheral blood. The chain was built from TRBV19 and TRBJ1-3, with TRBD1 tentatively as D gene (6 bases match). The source of this sequence is a man aged 50-60 years with active COVID-19. The CDR3 protein: CASSKGQGGNTIYF. The bases are TGTGCCAGTAGTAAAGGGCAGGGGGGAAACACCATATATTTT.